The 25 T cell receptor beta chains in this list originate from one sample, sequenced in a study of T cell responses to AZD1222 COVID-19 vaccine. Sequencing was performed with immunoSEQ multiplex PCR; in TCRdb, only in-frame clones are kept and a portion is missing. The data show about 150,000 clones, around 90% seen once. Here the sequenced sample was peripheral blood, taken 28 days after the second AZD1222 dose. Every receptor here comes from an adult who received the AZD1222 COVID-19 vaccine.

The chain carries TRBV2 and TRBJ2-7; 11 bases fit TRBD2. Germline V gives CDR1 SNHLY, CDR2 FYNNEI. This CDR3 is built from 13 residues. After removal of 6 bases from V and 6 bases from J, the junction contained 4 bases not matched to a gene. The CDR3 region has the DNA TGTGCCAGCAGCGCCGGGACTAGCGGCGAGCAGTACTTC. This sequence encodes CASSAGTSGEQYF.

The rearrangement joins TRBV7-8 to TRBJ2-2, with D possibly TRBD2 on 5 matching bases. The CDR3 loop spans 17 amino acids. The germline V gene encodes CDR1 SGHVS and CDR2 FQNEAQ. The V gene lost 0 bases and the J gene lost 4 bases, with 15 bases spanning the gap. The CDR3, as DNA: TGTGCCAGCAGCTTAGCGCACGGGATATCCATCACCGGGGAGCTGTTTTTT. Protein: CASSLAHGISITGELFF. The entire variable domain, with the rest obtained from reference TRBV7-8 and TRBJ2-2, is as follows: GAGVSQSPRYKVAKRGQDVALRCDPISGHVSLFWYQQALGQGPEFLTYFQNEAQLDKSGLPSDRFFAERPEGSVSTLKIQRTQQEDSAVYLCASSLAHGISITGELFFGEGSRLTVL.

The V and J genes are TRBV7-2 and TRBJ2-3; D is unresolved. The CDR3 extends over 15 amino acids. Germline CDR1 SGHTA, CDR2 FQGNSA. V was shortened by 4 bases and J by 2 bases, with 13 bases between the two germline ends. DNA for the CDR3: TGTGCCAGCAGCTATGCAGGAACCCTCACAGATACGCAGTATTTT. Residues: CASSYAGTLTDTQYF.

This CDR3 reads CASSQDSGSEQFF. The CDR3 coding sequence is TGTGCCAGCAGCCAAGATTCGGGGTCTGAGCAGTTCTTC. The V gene is TRBV3-1 (or the pseudogene TRBV3-2), the J gene TRBJ2-1; D perhaps matches TRBD2 (5 bases). Germline-derived CDR1 and CDR2 are LGHDT and YNNKEL (reference sequence). V was shortened by 0 bases and J by 9 bases, with 9 bases between the two germline ends. The CDR3 has 13 amino acids.

The chain uses TRBV19 and TRBJ2-5, with 15 bases that match TRBD2. The V and J ends lost 4 bases and 5 bases, in that order; junction bases with no gene match: 8. The germline gives CDR1 LNHDA, CDR2 SQIVND (reference sequence). The CDR3 contains 17 residues. The CDR3 DNA sequence: TGTGCCAGTAGTAAGGGACTAGCGGGAGGCCTGGAGGAGACCCAGTACTTC. It is translated as CASSKGLAGGLEETQYF.

The V gene is TRBV11-1, the J gene TRBJ2-2; TRBD1 matches at 7 bases. Germline V lookup: CDR1 SGHAT, CDR2 FQDESV (reference sequence). After removal of 5 bases from V and 2 bases from J, the junction contained 5 bases not matched to a gene. CDR3 length: 15 residues. The CDR3 is CASSTGTVNTGELFF. CDR3 sequence (DNA): TGTGCCAGCAGCACCGGGACAGTTAACACCGGGGAGCTGTTTTTT.

This clone is a singleton in its sample. This specimen includes other DNA sequences encoding the same CDR3. V is TRBV19 and J is TRBJ1-6; D remains ambiguous. Trimming left V 3 bases short and J 0 bases short, with 6 bases between. The CDR3 extends over 15 amino acids. Germline loops: CDR1 LNHDA, CDR2 SQIVND (reference sequence). The CDR3, as DNA: TGTGCCAGTAGTATCGGCAGCTCCTATAATTCACCCCTCCACTTT. Translating it yields CASSIGSSYNSPLHF.

The V and J genes are TRBV29-1 and TRBJ2-3; D may be TRBD2 (6 bases). V lost 0 bases to trimming and J lost 7 bases, with 20 bases between them. Germline CDR1 is SQVTM and CDR2 is ANQGSEA. The CDR3 contains 16 residues. The CDR3: CSVEERELALRNTQYF. CDR3 DNA: TGCAGCGTTGAAGAGAGGGAACTAGCCCTTCGAAATACGCAGTATTTT.

V usage is TRBV2 and J usage is TRBJ1-2; weak D call: TRBD1 (6 bases). The CDR3 is 13 amino acids. Trimming removed 1 base from V and 14 bases from J, with 17 bases in between. Germline assignment: CDR1 SNHLY and CDR2 FYNNEI. In DNA form, the CDR3 reads TGTGCCAGCAGTGAAGACATTAGGGGGGACTTTACCTTC. Amino acid sequence: CASSEDIRGDFTF.

V is TRBV7-8 and J is TRBJ1-5; the match to TRBD1 covers 7 bases. The V gene end was trimmed by 1 base and the J gene end by 7 bases; junction bases not matched to a gene: 10. The CDR3 contains 16 residues. The V gene's germline CDR1 is SGHVS and CDR2 FQNEAQ. In DNA form, the CDR3 reads TGTGCCAGCAGCTTAGGAAGTGGGACAGCCGGGCAGCCCCAGCATTTT. It translates to CASSLGSGTAGQPQHF.

This clone was counted once. The rearrangement joins TRBV15 to TRBJ2-7; D possibly uses TRBD1 or TRBD2 (5 bases each). From germline, CDR1 is LNHNV and CDR2 YYDKDF (reference sequence). V was cut by 5 bases and J by 4 bases, with 24 bases left in between. CDR3 length: 17 amino acids. In DNA, the CDR3 is TGTGCCACCAGCGGCCCAGGGCGTGGGTTAGGCGGGTACGAGCAGTACTTC. Translated: CATSGPGRGLGGYEQYF.

The chain is built from TRBV24-1 and TRBJ1-2; no clear D gene. CDR3 length: 13 amino acids. The V gene's germline CDR1 is KGHDR and CDR2 SFDVKD. V was clipped by 8 bases and J by 4 bases, with 13 bases between them. The CDR3 sequence: CATKGGWGYGYTF. The CDR3 coding sequence is TGTGCCACCAAGGGAGGTTGGGGCTATGGCTACACCTTC.

The V gene is TRBV5-1, the J gene TRBJ2-3; no clear D. Trimming removed 5 bases from V and 1 base from J, with 8 bases in between. Germline-derived CDR1 and CDR2 are SGHRS and YFSETQ. CDR3 length equals 13 residues. DNA of the CDR3: TGCGCCAGCAGAGTAGGCGGCACAGATACGCAGTATTTT. As protein: CASRVGGTDTQYF.

This clone has only a few counts. The V call is TRBV7-2, the J call TRBJ1-3; tentatively, D is TRBD1 (5 bases). CDR3 length equals 12 residues. V lost 6 bases to trimming and J lost 8 bases, with 11 bases between them. Looked up from germline, CDR1 is SGHTA and CDR2 is FQGNSA. DNA of the CDR3: TGTGCCAGCAGAAATCCGGGGGACACCATATATTTT. It codes for CASRNPGDTIYF.

The CDR3 here is CATSEFGYNEQFF. In nucleotides, the CDR3 is TGTGCCACCAGTGAGTTCGGTTACAATGAGCAGTTCTTC. The chain carries TRBV24-1 and TRBJ2-1; no clear D gene. V was shortened by 4 bases and J by 4 bases, with 7 bases between the two germline ends. The CDR3 has 13 residues. Germline V gene data show CDR1 as KGHDR and CDR2 as SFDVKD.

This rearrangement joins TRBV15 to TRBJ2-4, with D perhaps TRBD1 or TRBD2 (5 bases each). Germline assignment: CDR1 LNHNV and CDR2 YYDKDF (reference sequence). Trimming stripped 1 base from V and 5 bases from J, with 9 bases between. The CDR3 sequence is 14 residues long. Here the CDR3 DNA reads TGTGCCACCAGCAGAGCCGGGACGGAAAACATTCAGTACTTC. This encodes CATSRAGTENIQYF. The full variable domain, completed using reference TRBV15 and TRBJ2-4, is DAMVIQNPRYQVTQFGKPVTLSCSQTLNHNVMYWYQQKSSQAPKLLFHYYDKDFNNEADTPDNFQSRRPNTSFCFLDIRSPGLGDTAMYLCATSRAGTENIQYFGAGTRLSVL.

The rearrangement uses TRBV6-6 and TRBJ2-1; D is uncertain. Germline lookup yields CDR1 MNHNY and CDR2 SVGAGI (reference sequence). CDR3 length equals 12 residues. V lost 2 bases and J 10 bases, leaving 9 bases between the germline ends. The CDR3 protein is CASSYNLDEQFF. In DNA, the CDR3 is TGTGCCAGCAGTTACAACCTCGACGAGCAGTTCTTC.

V is TRBV13 and J is TRBJ2-1, with TRBD2 matching over 8 bases. Germline V gene data show CDR1 as PRHDT and CDR2 as FYEKMQ (reference sequence). This CDR3 spans 15 amino acids. The V segment lost 4 bases and the J segment 6 bases; nucleotides outside the gene matches: 8. For the CDR3, the DNA is TGTGCCAGCAGCTATCGGGAGGGGTCCCGCAATGAGCAGTTCTTC. It encodes CASSYREGSRNEQFF.

The CDR3 DNA is TGTGCCAGCAGTTACTCGTCTGGACAGGGTCCCAATCAGCCCCAGCATTTT. Translating it yields CASSYSSGQGPNQPQHF. The chain carries TRBV6-2 or TRBV6-3 and TRBJ1-5, with TRBD1 matching over 8 bases. Germline V CDR1 and CDR2: MNHEY, SVGEGT. CDR3 length: 17 residues. V shed 0 bases and J 3 bases; nucleotides not matched to a gene: 7.

The chain links TRBV2 to TRBJ1-1, with D possibly being TRBD1 (6 bases). V dropped 6 bases and J dropped 3 bases, with 14 bases sitting between them. Germline lookup yields CDR1 SNHLY and CDR2 FYNNEI. This CDR3 contains 14 residues. The CDR3 DNA reads as TGTGCCAGCAGGGCCACAGGGAGGGACACTGAAGCTTTCTTT. Translated, it gives CASRATGRDTEAFF.

V gene TRBV11-2 combines with J gene TRBJ2-7; 10 bases agree with TRBD2. The CDR3 loop spans 14 amino acids. Unmatched junction bases numbered 6, after V lost 4 bases and J lost 6 bases. In germline, CDR1 is SGHAT, CDR2 FQNNGV. The CDR3 loop is CASSSLAGAPEQYF. CDR3 DNA sequence: TGTGCCAGCAGCTCGCTAGCGGGAGCCCCCGAGCAGTACTTC.

The genes are TRBV28 and TRBJ2-3; 9 nucleotides match TRBD2. Unmatched junction bases numbered 9, after V lost 6 bases and J lost 2 bases. Germline lookup yields CDR1 MDHEN and CDR2 SYDVKM. CDR3 length equals 16 residues. The CDR3 loop reads CASSSGTSPSTDTQYF. In DNA, the CDR3 is TGTGCCAGCAGCTCCGGGACTAGCCCCTCCACAGATACGCAGTATTTT.

The genes are TRBV4-3 and TRBJ2-1; D is possibly TRBD2 (6 bases). The CDR3 runs to 12 residues. Between the trimmed V and J ends, which lost 3 bases and 6 bases, there was a span of 6 bases. Looked up from germline, CDR1 is LGHNA and CDR2 is YSLEER. CDR3: CASSQGGNEQFF. Written as DNA, the CDR3 is TGCGCCAGCAGCCAGGGAGGCAATGAGCAGTTCTTC.

DNA for the CDR3: TGTGCCAGCAGCTTGCCAGCGGGAGGGCTAGAGACCCAGTACTTC. This translates into CASSLPAGGLETQYF. This chain links TRBV5-4 with TRBJ2-5, with 10 bases that match TRBD2. CDR3 length equals 15 residues. CDR1 SGHNT and CDR2 YYREEE come from the germline V gene (reference sequence). V lost 1 base and J lost 4; bases outside the gene matches: 4.

The chain combines TRBV6-1 with TRBJ1-1; the D gene is possibly TRBD1 (5 bases). V was shortened by 1 base and J by 11 bases, with 20 bases between the two germline ends. CDR1 is MNHNS, CDR2 SASEGT, per germline. This CDR3 spans 15 amino acids. This chain's CDR3 is CASSEEVGTALVAFF. The CDR3 DNA sequence: TGTGCCAGCAGTGAAGAGGTTGGGACGGCGCTGGTGGCTTTCTTT.